The clone carrying this T cell receptor beta chain was picked up many times. Its antigen remains unknown. Sequenced patients had shown CD8+CD57+ cell expansion by flow cytometry. CDR1 and CDR2 from the germline V gene are KGHDR and SFDVKD. There are 12 residues in the CDR3. The V end was cut by 7 bases, the J end by 8 bases, with 13 bases between. The sample originates from a study of CD8+CD57+ T cells in acquired aplastic anemia. Whole-study context: The DNA of sorted CD4+ and CD8+ cells averaged around 3.2 ug.

Broader study findings: Significance was not reached for CD8+ Simpson's diversity between patients and controls. A set of roughly 27 CD8+ CDR3 sequences was shared between patients and controls, and these sequences appeared highly expressed in patients.

Genomic DNA acted as the template from which TCR beta VDJ combination and CDR3 sequence profiling were carried out. One entry per CDR3 protein, called by TCRdb with MiXCR from the reads. The table has about 160,000 distinct CDR3 sequences, 40% to 50% seen once. The chain links TRBV24-1 to TRBJ1-1, with D perhaps TRBD1 (5 bases). The sequenced sample consisted of sorted CD4+, CD8+, or CD8+CD57+ T cells (not recorded which) from PBMCs. The TCR sequence derives from a human donor with aplastic anemia. The CDR3 loop reads CATRRGESEAFF. The CDR3 DNA reads as TGTGCCACCAGACGGGGCGAGTCGGAAGCTTTCTTT.